Listed below are T cell receptor beta chains from one sample, sequenced in a study of response to subunit inactivated influenza vaccine. TCRdb called the RT-PCR reads again in MiXCR, with one record for every CDR3 protein. The data show 300,000 to 350,000 distinct CDR3 sequences, just over 20% seen once. The input for sequencing was PBMCs from blood, taken less than 22 months after vaccination. All receptors come from a man between 50 and 70 years old who received an inactivated influenza vaccine. Each CDR3 is given with its conserved first and last residue. D genes are given only for firm matches. The size of a clone is reported for some rows only, either as once, few or many, or as a class for expanded clones.

clone_size j_call v_call d_call cdr3_aa cdr3_nt
- TRBJ2-2 TRBV7-6 - CASTNKNTGELFF TGTGCCAGCACCAACAAGAACACCGGGGAGCTGTTTTTT
few TRBJ2-1 TRBV24-1 TRBD2 CATSGIGSGSLYNEQFF TGTGCCACCAGTGGAATCGGTAGCGGGAGTTTGTACAATGAGCAGTTCTTC
- TRBJ1-6 TRBV7-2 - CASSSVNSPLHF TGTGCCAGCAGCTCAGTTAATTCACCCCTCCACTTT
few TRBJ1-2 TRBV7-8 - CASSAKSGLYGYTF TGTGCCAGCAGCGCAAAGTCAGGCTTGTATGGCTACACCTTC
many TRBJ2-1 TRBV7-9 - CASSLGGGEQFF TGTGCCAGCAGCTTAGGGGGTGGGGAGCAGTTCTTC
- TRBJ1-1 TRBV11-1 - CASSPGPSTEAFF TGTGCCAGCAGCCCCGGTCCGAGTACTGAAGCTTTCTTT
once TRBJ1-5 TRBV19 - CASTSKGHQPQHF TGTGCCAGTACCTCGAAAGGGCATCAGCCCCAGCATTTT
few TRBJ2-7 TRBV4-1 - CASSQEEGSHEQYF TGCGCCAGCAGCCAAGAGGAGGGGTCCCACGAGCAGTACTTC
few TRBJ1-1 TRBV19 - CASNPSAGNTEAFF TGTGCCAGTAATCCCTCTGCAGGGAACACTGAAGCTTTCTTT
few TRBJ1-1 TRBV9 - CASSVGGGLTEAFF TGTGCCAGCAGCGTAGGAGGGGGGTTAACTGAAGCTTTCTTT
- TRBJ1-5 TRBV21-1 - CASSDPGQGGSQPQHF TGTGCCAGCAGCGACCCGGGACAGGGGGGAAGTCAGCCCCAGCATTTT
- TRBJ2-1 TRBV4-3 TRBD2 CASSPGGPYNEQFF TGCGCCAGCAGCCCGGGGGGGCCTTACAATGAGCAGTTCTTC
- TRBJ2-7 TRBV6-5 - CASSYTPPMRARSYEQYF TGTGCCAGCAGTTATACCCCCCCTATGAGGGCCCGATCCTACGAGCAGTACTTC
many TRBJ1-5 TRBV4-1 - CASSQGLGTTQHF TGCGCCAGCAGCCAAGGGCTGGGGACGACCCAGCATTTT
- TRBJ1-1 TRBV9 - CASSVAGLGTEAFF TGTGCCAGCAGCGTAGCCGGGCTGGGGACTGAAGCTTTCTTT
many TRBJ1-3 TRBV7-9 - CASSSTRDRGSGNTIYF TGTGCCAGCAGCTCAACCAGGGATAGAGGCTCTGGAAACACCATATATTTT
- TRBJ2-7 TRBV30 - CAWTDQYEQYF TGTGCCTGGACAGATCAGTACGAGCAGTACTTC
- TRBJ1-2 TRBV7-9 - CASSLVQGPYGYTF TGTGCCAGCAGCTTAGTACAGGGCCCCTATGGCTACACCTTC
- TRBJ2-2 TRBV4-2 TRBD2 CASSQGSGLNTGELLF TGTGCCAGCAGCCAAGGTAGCGGGCTGAACACCGGGGAGCTGTTATTT
- TRBJ2-5 TRBV7-9 TRBD2 CASSPHGGGRETQYF TGTGCCAGCAGCCCCCATGGCGGGGGGAGGGAGACCCAGTACTTC
few TRBJ1-4 TRBV3-1 - CASSQDWERQAEKLFF TGTGCCAGCAGCCAAGATTGGGAGCGACAGGCTGAAAAACTGTTTTTT
- TRBJ2-3 TRBV6-1 - CASERGTSTDTQYF TGTGCCAGCGAACGGGGGACTAGCACAGATACGCAGTATTTT
- TRBJ2-1 TRBV28 - CASSPGVYNEQFF TGTGCCAGCAGCCCCGGGGTATACAATGAGCAGTTCTTC
- TRBJ2-1 TRBV10-3 TRBD1 CAISDLWTGGYNEQFF TGTGCCATCAGTGACCTGTGGACAGGGGGCTACAATGAGCAGTTCTTC
- TRBJ2-1 TRBV27 - CASSLRGAHYNEQFF TGTGCCAGCAGTTTACGGGGGGCCCACTACAATGAGCAGTTCTTC
few TRBJ1-4 TRBV6-1 - CASSGGGGQKTTNEKLFF TGTGCCAGCAGCGGGGGGGGTGGACAGAAAACAACTAATGAAAAACTGTTTTTT
many TRBJ2-1 TRBV20-1 TRBD2 CSAESGGALNEQFF TGCAGTGCTGAAAGCGGGGGGGCTTTAAATGAGCAGTTCTTC
- TRBJ2-3 TRBV6-2/TRBV6-3 TRBD2 CASSSPGTTSTDTQYF TGTGCCAGCAGTTCGCCCGGGACTACCTCCACAGATACGCAGTATTTT
many TRBJ1-5 TRBV12-3/TRBV12-4 - CASSQTEDSNQPQHF TGTGCCAGCAGTCAGACAGAAGATAGCAATCAGCCCCAGCATTTT
many TRBJ1-2 TRBV6-1 - CASSGQDRYGYTF TGTGCCAGCAGTGGACAGGATCGGTATGGCTACACCTTC
many TRBJ1-1 TRBV29-1 - CSVGRVSGNTEAFF TGCAGCGTTGGGAGGGTCTCCGGGAACACTGAAGCTTTCTTT
- TRBJ2-1 TRBV7-9 - CASAQSHFYNEQFF TGTGCCAGCGCCCAGTCTCATTTTTACAATGAGCAGTTCTTC
few TRBJ2-7 TRBV12-3/TRBV12-4 TRBD2 CASTVSGPYEQYF TGTGCCAGCACTGTTAGCGGGCCCTACGAGCAGTACTTC
- TRBJ2-5 TRBV20-1 - CSAGGSGTETQYF TGCAGTGCAGGGGGATCCGGGACGGAGACCCAGTACTTC
- TRBJ2-7 TRBV29-1 - CSARGGGSYEQYF TGCAGCGCCCGGGGAGGGGGCTCCTACGAGCAGTACTTC
- TRBJ2-3 TRBV20-1 TRBD2 CSARDPSGGTDTQYF TGCAGTGCTAGAGATCCTAGCGGGGGAACAGATACGCAGTATTTT
- TRBJ2-2 TRBV4-2 - CASSQDWAGSGELFF TGTGCCAGCAGCCAAGATTGGGCAGGGTCCGGGGAGCTGTTTTTT
- TRBJ1-1 TRBV20-1 - CSASVAGPDTEAFF TGCAGTGCTAGTGTCGCCGGGCCGGACACTGAAGCTTTCTTT
- TRBJ1-2 TRBV4-3 - CASSQVGAGPSNYGYTF TGCGCCAGCAGCCAAGTCGGTGCAGGGCCCTCTAACTATGGCTACACCTTC
many TRBJ1-5 TRBV28 - CASSTIHGPSSNQPQHF TGTGCCAGCAGTACTATCCACGGACCAAGTAGCAATCAGCCCCAGCATTTT
- TRBJ2-1 TRBV4-1 TRBD2 CASSQPRLASYNEQFF TGCGCCAGCAGCCAACCCCGACTAGCGAGTTACAATGAGCAGTTCTTC
- TRBJ2-7 TRBV12-3/TRBV12-4 - CASRPGHAYEQYF TGTGCCAGCAGACCAGGGCATGCCTACGAGCAGTACTTC
- TRBJ2-3 TRBV19 - CASSMVAADTQYF TGTGCCAGTAGTATGGTAGCTGCAGATACGCAGTATTTT
few TRBJ2-2 TRBV29-1 TRBD2 CSVEVPGLGTGELFF TGCAGCGTTGAAGTGCCCGGACTAGGCACCGGGGAGCTGTTTTTT
few TRBJ1-1 TRBV12-3/TRBV12-4 TRBD1 CASRGPQGARGEAFF TGTGCCAGCAGAGGCCCACAGGGGGCGAGAGGTGAAGCTTTCTTT
few TRBJ1-2 TRBV9 - CASSTSVGYGYTF TGTGCCAGCAGCACTAGTGTAGGCTATGGCTACACCTTC
few TRBJ1-6 TRBV11-2 - CATTQEVGGQGRLHNSPLHF TGTGCCACCACCCAAGAAGTGGGGGGCCAGGGACGGTTGCATAATTCACCCCTCCACTTT
few TRBJ2-7 TRBV7-2 - CASSLRAADTYEQYF TGTGCCAGCAGCTTAAGGGCAGCGGATACCTACGAGCAGTACTTC
- TRBJ2-7 TRBV28 - CASKTGTHTYEQYF TGTGCCAGCAAAACCGGGACACATACCTACGAGCAGTACTTC
few TRBJ1-1 TRBV13 - CASSLEEGPEAFF TGTGCCAGCAGCTTAGAGGAGGGCCCTGAAGCTTTCTTT
few TRBJ2-1 TRBV15 - CATSINRGLDSNEQFF TGTGCCACCAGCATCAACAGGGGACTAGATAGCAATGAGCAGTTCTTC
many TRBJ1-4 TRBV5-1 TRBD1 CASSQDRYSEKLFF TGCGCCAGCAGCCAGGACAGGTATTCTGAAAAACTGTTTTTT
few TRBJ2-1 TRBV7-8 - CASSLVLERGEQFF TGTGCCAGCAGCTTAGTGTTGGAGCGAGGCGAGCAGTTCTTC
few TRBJ2-5 TRBV5-5 - CASSPLPENKAQYF TGTGCCAGCAGCCCCCTACCTGAGAACAAGGCCCAGTACTTC
few TRBJ2-7 TRBV5-4 - CASSQGLLGAYEQYF TGTGCCAGCAGCCAAGGACTCCTAGGGGCCTACGAGCAGTACTTC
- TRBJ1-2 TRBV6-1 TRBD1 CAKGDRVYGYTF TGTGCCAAGGGGGACAGAGTCTATGGCTACACCTTC
- TRBJ2-1 TRBV20-1 - CSAMVGSYNEQFF TGCAGTGCTATGGTGGGCTCCTACAATGAGCAGTTCTTC
few TRBJ2-1 TRBV29-1 TRBD2 CSVETPSGGYEQFF TGCAGCGTTGAAACCCCTAGCGGGGGCTATGAGCAGTTCTTC
few TRBJ2-5 TRBV5-4 - CASSLAREETQYF TGTGCCAGCAGCTTGGCAAGGGAAGAGACCCAGTACTTC